Listed below are T cell receptor beta chains from one sample, sequenced in a study of human T cells and chemical hapten exposure. MiXCR, run by TCRdb on the RACE reads, gives a single entry per CDR3 protein. The sample yields about 42,000 distinct CDR3 sequences, approximately 9.7% seen once. The sequenced sample was whole blood, obtained in connection with sensitization to the hapten diphenylcyclopropenone (DPC). These receptors came from a woman aged 25 to 45 with alopecia areata. Some clones in this sample may be carry-over from other donors' samples. Each CDR3 is given with its conserved first and last residue. The D gene is left open where the match is weak. Clone size appears in some rows only: once, few, many, or a class for an expanded clone.

TRBJ2-3 | medium-sized | TRBV6-4 | . | TGTGCCAGCAGTGTTGGCGACTCGGATACGCAGTATTTT | CASSVGDSDTQYF
TRBJ2-7 | few | TRBV6-2/TRBV6-3 | . | TGTGCCAGCAGTTTCGCTCCGGGGACTGCCTACGAGCAGTACTTC | CASSFAPGTAYEQYF
TRBJ2-3 | many | TRBV29-1 | . | TGCAGCGTGCTGAGCACAGATACGCAGTATTTT | CSVLSTDTQYF
TRBJ2-5 | many | TRBV29-1 | . | TGCAGCGTCCTTCCCAGGGCGGGGGCCTATGCCCTCCAAGAGACCCAGTACTTC | CSVLPRAGAYALQETQYF
TRBJ1-6 | few | TRBV5-1 | . | TGCGCCAGCAGCCCGGGACATACGAACGATAATTCACCCCTCCACTTT | CASSPGHTNDNSPLHF
TRBJ2-5 | many | TRBV28 | . | TGTGCCAGCCATTCGGGGGGCACCGACCAAGAGACCCAGTACTTC | CASHSGGTDQETQYF
TRBJ1-2 | . | TRBV6-6 | . | TGTGCCAGCAGTTACCCAGGTTTGGGTGGCCAGGGCTACACCTTC | CASSYPGLGGQGYTF
TRBJ1-1 | many | TRBV7-3 | TRBD1 | TGTGCCAGCAGCCCGCTCGCTACAGGGGGCACTGAAGCTTTCTTT | CASSPLATGGTEAFF
TRBJ2-2 | . | TRBV19 | TRBD2 | TGTGCCAGTAGTATCACAAGACTAGCCACCCCGGGGACCGGGGAGCTGTTTTTT | CASSITRLATPGTGELFF
TRBJ2-2 | . | TRBV19 | . | TGTGCCAGCGCGACTTACCTAGCGTCCGCCGGGGAGCTGTTTTTT | CASATYLASAGELFF
TRBJ2-7 | . | TRBV2 | . | TGTGCCAGCCGGGACTTCGCTCCCCCAAGCTCCTACGAGCAGTACTTC | CASRDFAPPSSYEQYF
TRBJ2-3 | many | TRBV9 | TRBD2 | TGTGCCAGCAGCGTAGCTAGCGGGGGCACAGATACGCAGTATTTT | CASSVASGGTDTQYF
TRBJ2-4 | many | TRBV5-4 | . | TGTGCCAGCAGCCCCCCAGTAGGCGTCGAGGGCATTCAGTACTTC | CASSPPVGVEGIQYF
TRBJ2-7 | many | TRBV4-3 | . | TGCGCCAGCAGCCAAGAACGCGGGGGCGACTACGAGCAGTACTTC | CASSQERGGDYEQYF
TRBJ2-1 | few | TRBV7-3 | . | TGTGCCAGCAGCTTAGGACCCCTGGTCGATGAGCAGTTCTTC | CASSLGPLVDEQFF
TRBJ2-2 | . | TRBV7-9 | . | TGTGCCAGCAGCGAACTAGCTCCCGGGGAGCTGTTTTTT | CASSELAPGELFF
TRBJ2-3 | . | TRBV7-2 | TRBD2 | TGTGCCAGCAACCGGGGGGGAGTAACAGATACGCAGTATTTT | CASNRGGVTDTQYF
TRBJ2-6 | . | TRBV27 | . | TGTGCCAGCAGTTCGGGGTCTGGGGCCAACGTCCTGACTTTC | CASSSGSGANVLTF
TRBJ1-6 | . | TRBV12-3/TRBV12-4 | . | TGTGCCAGCAGTTCCGTCCGGGTTTGGGGGTGGTCACCCCTCCACTTT | CASSSVRVWGWSPLHF
TRBJ2-1 | few | TRBV6-2/TRBV6-3 | TRBD2 | TGTGCCAGCAGTCAGACTAGCGGGGGGGTTAATGAGCAGTTCTTC | CASSQTSGGVNEQFF